This record concerns one TCR beta chain sequence. The data stem from a study of blood T cell repertoires in COVID-19. Background on the study: From the United States, Italy and Spain came samples of acute and convalescent COVID-19. Nucleic acid was either cDNA or gDNA, and it came from T cells, B-cell-depleted T cells, or PBMCs.

This CDR3 is 15 amino acids long. Germline CDR1 and CDR2: MGHRA and YSYEKL. V trimming: 0 bases; J trimming: 3 bases; junction bases outside the gene matches: 2. Per the authors' pipeline: Quantification of nucleated cells was approximated via reference gene primer amplification. TCRdb's copy holds only in-frame clones and misses some; the assay was immunoSEQ multiplex PCR. The DNA was the basis for D and trimming; V, J and clone size are from that table. Here the sample spans just under 60,000 clones, approximately 86% being singletons. The sample consisted of peripheral blood. The clonotype comes from a human donor with active COVID-19. The donor label of this sample is uncertain. The chain uses TRBV4-1 and TRBJ1-3, with TRBD1 identical over 7 bases. CDR3 in amino acids: CASSQERGLGNTIYF. The CDR3 DNA reads as TGCGCCAGCAGCCAAGAGAGGGGGCTTGGAAACACCATATATTTT.